The next 23 T cell receptor beta chains were all read from a single sample in a study of blood T cell repertoires in COVID-19. Generated by immunoSEQ multiplex PCR, the TCRdb table keeps only in-frame clones and is missing some. The sample carries roughly 140,000 clones, about four fifths recorded once. The sample taken for sequencing was peripheral blood. All receptors derive from a human donor in a cohort sampled during active COVID-19.

The rearrangement joins TRBV28 to TRBJ1-2; no reliable D call. V lost 6 bases to trimming and J lost 0 bases, with 8 bases between them. CDR3 length equals 13 residues. CDR1 MDHEN and CDR2 SYDVKM come from the germline V gene. The CDR3 is CASRQTANYGYTF. CDR3 sequence (DNA): TGTGCCAGCAGACAAACAGCTAACTATGGCTACACCTTC.

The V and J genes are TRBV4-2 and TRBJ2-3, with D perhaps TRBD2 (7 bases). CDR1 and CDR2 from the germline V gene are LGHNA and YNFKEQ. With 0 bases removed from V and 9 bases from J, the gap between germline ends came to 16 bases. This CDR3 region has 15 residues. CDR3 bases: TGTGCCAGCAGCCAAGATCAGGCGGGGGCCTCGACGCAGTATTTT. Translating gives CASSQDQAGASTQYF.

The rearrangement joins TRBV14 to TRBJ2-5, with D perhaps matching TRBD2 (5 bases). Germline CDR1 SGHDN, CDR2 FVKESK. Deletions cut 1 base from V and 4 bases from J, with 13 bases between. This CDR3 has 15 amino acids. CDR3 nucleotide sequence: TGTGCCAGCAGCCAAGGGAGGCATACAGCAGAGACCCAGTACTTC. Its translation: CASSQGRHTAETQYF.

The gene calls are TRBV6-5 and TRBJ2-7, with D hard to call. The CDR3 contains 12 residues. The germline V and J ends were trimmed by 0 bases and 3 bases, with 3 bases remaining between them. Germline V gene sequence: CDR1 MNHEY, CDR2 SVGAGI. The CDR3 bases are TGTGCCAGCAGTTACTCTCGCTACGAGCAGTACTTC. It is translated as CASSYSRYEQYF.

V is TRBV7-3 and J is TRBJ1-2; 10 bases map to TRBD1. J lost 6 bases, V lost 3 bases, and 1 base had no gene match. CDR3 length: 13 amino acids. Per the germline V gene, CDR1 is SGHTA and CDR2 is FQGTGA. CDR3: CASSLGTGDGYTF. The CDR3 region has the DNA TGTGCCAGCAGCTTGGGGACAGGGGATGGCTACACCTTC.

This chain uses TRBV3-1 (or the pseudogene TRBV3-2) with TRBJ1-3, with TRBD1 matching 9 bases. The V gene's germline CDR1 is LGHDT and CDR2 YNNKEL (reference sequence). V lost 4 bases to trimming and J lost 3 bases; unmatched junction nucleotides: 10. This CDR3 has 17 residues. The CDR3 spells CASSPNLGQGSGNTIYF. In DNA, the CDR3 is TGTGCCAGCAGCCCAAACTTGGGACAGGGAAGTGGAAACACCATATATTTT.

The chain links TRBV30 to TRBJ2-7; 9 positions agree with TRBD1. There are 13 residues in the CDR3. Germline-derived CDR1 and CDR2 are GTSNPN and SVGIG (reference sequence). Trimming at V came to 4 bases and at J to 4 bases, leaving 5 bases not matched to a gene. The CDR3 spells CAWTTGGLYEQYF. CDR3 DNA sequence: TGTGCCTGGACAACAGGGGGCCTTTACGAGCAGTACTTC.

This clone was recorded once. The V and J genes are TRBV15 and TRBJ2-7; the match to TRBD1 covers 7 bases. Per germline, CDR1 LNHNV and CDR2 YYDKDF (reference sequence). The J segment lost 5 bases and the V segment lost 1 base, leaving 2 bases of the junction unmatched. The length of the CDR3 is 13 residues. This CDR3 reads CATSRVDRDEQYF. Here the CDR3 DNA reads TGTGCCACCAGCAGAGTTGACAGGGACGAGCAGTACTTC.

This sequence joins TRBV4-1 and TRBJ1-6; D is unclear. The V gene lost 0 bases and the J gene lost 0 bases, with 6 bases spanning the gap. Germline V lookup: CDR1 MGHRA, CDR2 YSYEKL. This CDR3 region has 16 residues. DNA of the CDR3: TGCGCCAGCAGCCAAGAACCGAGCTCCTATAATTCACCCCTCCACTTT. Amino acids: CASSQEPSSYNSPLHF.

The chain joins TRBV18 to TRBJ1-2; TRBD1 matches 12 bases. This CDR3 is built from 15 residues. In germline, CDR1 is KGHSH, CDR2 LQKENI. Trimming took 3 bases from V and 12 from J; bases not matched to a gene: 11. CDR3 amino acids: CASSPTGTGGQYDTF. CDR3 sequence (DNA): TGTGCCAGCTCACCTACCGGGACAGGGGGCCAGTATGACACCTTC. Complete variable domain (other parts from reference TRBV18 and TRBJ1-2): NAGVMQNPRHLVRRRGQEARLRCSPMKGHSHVYWYRQLPEEGLKFMVYLQKENIIDESGMPKERFSAEFPKEGPSILRIQQVVRGDSAAYFCASSPTGTGGQYDTFGSGTRLTVV.

This rearrangement joins TRBV4-2 to TRBJ2-5; tentatively, D is TRBD1 (6 bases). CDR1 LGHNA and CDR2 YNFKEQ come from the germline V gene. The length of the CDR3 is 15 residues. V was cut by 5 bases and J by 5 bases, with 18 bases left in between. The CDR3 loop reads CASSYRDTEAETQYF. In DNA, the CDR3 is TGTGCCAGCAGCTACCGGGACACCGAGGCGGAGACCCAGTACTTC.

V gene TRBV14 combines with J gene TRBJ2-3, with 8 positions matching TRBD2. The CDR3 length is 15 residues. Per germline, CDR1 SGHDN and CDR2 FVKESK. With 0 bases clipped from V and 1 base from J, the junction kept 0 bases outside the gene matches. In nucleotides, the CDR3 is TGTGCCAGCAGCCAAGAGCGGGGGGGCACAGATACGCAGTATTTT. Translated: CASSQERGGTDTQYF.

This chain uses TRBV20-1 with TRBJ2-7, with TRBD1 matching 7 bases. Germline V gene sequence: CDR1 DFQATT, CDR2 SNEGSKA (reference sequence). J was trimmed by 6 bases and V by 4 bases; bases with no gene match: 3. The CDR3 spans 11 residues. CDR3 in DNA: TGCAGTGCTAAAACAGGGGCCGAGCAGTACTTC. Its translation is CSAKTGAEQYF.

The V gene is TRBV10-3, the J gene TRBJ2-5, with 7 positions matching TRBD2. Germline V gives CDR1 ENHRY, CDR2 SYGVKD. CDR3 length equals 15 residues. V lost 2 bases to trimming and J lost 8 bases; unmatched junction nucleotides: 11. The CDR3 here is CAISEEVGGGATQYF. DNA for the CDR3: TGTGCCATCAGTGAGGAGGTCGGGGGAGGGGCAACCCAGTACTTC.

The chain uses TRBV3-1 (or the pseudogene TRBV3-2) and TRBJ2-2, with 9 positions matching TRBD1. Trimming cost V 3 bases and J 4 bases; bases outside gene matches: 9. The CDR3 contains 17 residues. CDR1 is LGHDT and CDR2 is YNNKEL in the germline V gene (reference sequence). As DNA, the CDR3 is TGTGCCAGCAGCCACTCCACGGACAGGGGTGGCACCGGGGAGCTGTTTTTT. Translated: CASSHSTDRGGTGELFF.

V usage is TRBV15 and J usage is TRBJ1-2, with 7 bases aligning to TRBD1. This CDR3 is 13 amino acids long. Per the germline V gene, CDR1 is LNHNV and CDR2 is YYDKDF (reference sequence). V lost 3 bases to trimming and J lost 8 bases; unmatched junction nucleotides: 6. The CDR3 here is CATSRPGQSGYTF. The CDR3 DNA reads as TGTGCCACCAGCAGGCCGGGACAGAGCGGCTACACCTTC.

This chain connects TRBV3-1 (or the pseudogene TRBV3-2) to TRBJ1-6; D not resolved. CDR1 is LGHDT and CDR2 is YNNKEL in the germline V gene (reference sequence). This CDR3 comprises 14 residues. V dropped 4 bases and J dropped 6 bases, with 10 bases sitting between them. Here the CDR3 DNA reads TGTGCCAGCAGCCCTGCGGTGGGTAATTCACCCCTCCACTTT. This codes for CASSPAVGNSPLHF.

The chain combines TRBV5-5 with TRBJ1-4, with 9 bases fitting TRBD1. The CDR3 extends over 15 amino acids. Per germline, CDR1 SGHKS and CDR2 YYEKEE (reference sequence). Germline trimming cut 1 base from V and 7 bases from J; bases unmatched to any gene: 5. CDR3 nucleotides: TGTGCCAGCAGCTTGACTGGGACAGGGCCTGAAAAACTGTTTTTT. Translating it yields CASSLTGTGPEKLFF.

J is TRBJ1-1 and V is TRBV19, with 9 nucleotides matching TRBD1. J was trimmed by 3 bases and V by 7 bases; bases with no gene match: 6. The germline V gene encodes CDR1 LNHDA and CDR2 SQIVND (reference sequence). The CDR3 is 14 amino acids. In DNA, the CDR3 is TGTGCCAGTACTAAACAGGGGGCCGACACTGAAGCTTTCTTT. Translating it yields CASTKQGADTEAFF.

The chain uses TRBV4-3 and TRBJ2-7; 7 nucleotides match TRBD2. This CDR3 is 15 amino acids long. V was clipped by 5 bases and J by 3 bases; unmatched bases: 10. The germline gives CDR1 LGHNA, CDR2 YSLEER. CDR3 sequence (DNA): TGCGCCAGCAGCAAGCGAGCGGGGCGAGACTACGAGCAGTACTTC. Its translation: CASSKRAGRDYEQYF.

The chain is built from TRBV4-2 and TRBJ2-2; D may be TRBD2 (6 bases). V lost 1 base, J lost 1 base, and 7 bases lay in between. The germline V gene encodes CDR1 LGHNA and CDR2 YNFKEQ. This CDR3 comprises 15 residues. CDR3 nucleotide sequence: TGTGCCAGCAGCCAAGCGGGGGAGAACACCGGGGAGCTGTTTTTT. Protein product: CASSQAGENTGELFF.

The chain joins TRBV27 to TRBJ2-3, with D perhaps TRBD2 (5 bases). The CDR3 contains 14 residues. V lost 3 bases and J 4 bases, leaving 11 bases between the germline ends. Germline CDR1 and CDR2: MNHEY and SMNVEV (reference sequence). CDR3 in DNA: TGTGCCAGCAGTTTTTTAGCTAGCTCAGATACGCAGTATTTT. Protein product: CASSFLASSDTQYF.

This clone showed up just once. The rearrangement uses TRBV18 and TRBJ2-7, with unresolved D. Looked up from germline, CDR1 is KGHSH and CDR2 is LQKENI. CDR3 length equals 13 residues. The germline V and J ends were trimmed by 2 bases and 4 bases, with 9 bases remaining between them. This CDR3 reads CASSPFQEYEQYF. In DNA, the CDR3 is TGTGCCAGCTCACCATTCCAGGAATACGAGCAGTACTTC.